The rows below give T cell receptor beta chains drawn from one sample of a study of cytomegalovirus exposure and HLA in healthy donors. The protocol was immunoSEQ multiplex PCR, while the TCRdb copy is restricted to in-frame clones and leaves out a portion. This sample has some 200,000 clones, with 75% to 85% found just once. Source material: PBMCs. These receptors all come from a woman in her 30s in good health and CMV-seronegative. CDR3s include the opening cysteine and the closing phenylalanine or tryptophan. Fields, in order: J gene, V gene, D gene, clone size, CDR3 protein, CDR3 DNA. A D gene is named only where the DNA matches it firmly. Size is stated for part of the rows, as once, few or many counts, or as a class when the clone is expanded.

j_call: TRBJ1-1
v_call: TRBV7-2
d_call: TRBD1
clone_size: NA
cdr3_aa: CASSPVSFGTAEAFF
cdr3_nt: TGTGCCAGCAGCCCAGTCAGCTTTGGGACAGCTGAAGCTTTCTTT

j_call: TRBJ2-2
v_call: TRBV9
d_call: NA
clone_size: NA
cdr3_aa: CASSAHFNTGELFF
cdr3_nt: TGTGCCAGCAGCGCTCACTTTAACACCGGGGAGCTGTTTTTT

j_call: TRBJ2-5
v_call: TRBV25-1
d_call: NA
clone_size: NA
cdr3_aa: CASSGGWHAGRETQYF
cdr3_nt: TGTGCCAGCAGTGGAGGGTGGCACGCAGGACGGGAGACCCAGTACTTC

j_call: TRBJ2-1
v_call: TRBV27
d_call: NA
clone_size: once
cdr3_aa: CASSAGGRPYNEQFF
cdr3_nt: TGTGCCAGCAGCGCCGGGGGGCGGCCCTACAATGAGCAGTTCTTC

j_call: TRBJ1-1
v_call: TRBV19
d_call: TRBD1
clone_size: NA
cdr3_aa: CASSIVGDRAPNRLLNTEAFF
cdr3_nt: TGTGCCAGTAGTATAGTCGGGGACAGGGCCCCTAACCGGCTCTTGAACACTGAAGCTTTCTTT

j_call: TRBJ2-7
v_call: TRBV7-9
d_call: TRBD2
clone_size: NA
cdr3_aa: CASSSSRLTSGRTYEQYF
cdr3_nt: TGTGCCAGCAGCTCCTCCCGCTTAACTAGCGGGCGAACCTACGAGCAGTACTTC

j_call: TRBJ2-7
v_call: TRBV7-2
d_call: NA
clone_size: NA
cdr3_aa: CASSSRQVYEQYF
cdr3_nt: TGTGCCAGCAGTTCCCGACAAGTCTACGAGCAGTACTTC

j_call: TRBJ1-2
v_call: TRBV19
d_call: TRBD1
clone_size: NA
cdr3_aa: CAISTGQANGYTF
cdr3_nt: TGTGCCATATCGACAGGGCAGGCGAATGGCTACACCTTC

j_call: TRBJ1-5
v_call: TRBV19
d_call: NA
clone_size: NA
cdr3_aa: CASTESNQPQHF
cdr3_nt: TGTGCCAGCACAGAAAGCAATCAGCCCCAGCATTTT

j_call: TRBJ1-1
v_call: TRBV19
d_call: TRBD1
clone_size: NA
cdr3_aa: CASMDRGRTEAFF
cdr3_nt: TGTGCCAGTATGGACAGGGGGAGGACTGAAGCTTTCTTT

j_call: TRBJ2-3
v_call: TRBV5-6
d_call: TRBD1
clone_size: NA
cdr3_aa: CASSTAGQEGTDTQYF
cdr3_nt: TGTGCCAGCAGCACGGCTGGACAGGAGGGCACAGATACGCAGTATTTT

j_call: TRBJ2-7
v_call: TRBV5-1
d_call: NA
clone_size: NA
cdr3_aa: CASSLFPGNSDEQYF
cdr3_nt: TGCGCCAGCAGCTTGTTTCCAGGTAATAGCGACGAGCAGTACTTC

j_call: TRBJ1-1
v_call: TRBV27
d_call: NA
clone_size: NA
cdr3_aa: CASSYFDRNTEAFF
cdr3_nt: TGTGCCAGCAGTTACTTCGACAGGAACACTGAAGCTTTCTTT

j_call: TRBJ2-7
v_call: TRBV27
d_call: NA
clone_size: NA
cdr3_aa: CASKGGSGYEQYF
cdr3_nt: TGTGCCAGCAAAGGTGGGAGTGGCTACGAGCAGTACTTC

j_call: TRBJ2-7
v_call: TRBV6-6
d_call: NA
clone_size: NA
cdr3_aa: CASSYSRVGYEQYF
cdr3_nt: TGTGCCAGCAGTTACTCGAGGGTGGGTTACGAGCAGTACTTC

j_call: TRBJ2-1
v_call: TRBV6-6
d_call: TRBD1
clone_size: NA
cdr3_aa: CASRVGQGANEQFF
cdr3_nt: TGTGCCAGCCGGGTCGGACAGGGGGCGAATGAGCAGTTCTTC

j_call: TRBJ1-5
v_call: TRBV30
d_call: NA
clone_size: NA
cdr3_aa: CAWSQADSQPQHF
cdr3_nt: TGTGCCTGGTCGCAGGCCGATAGTCAGCCCCAGCATTTT

j_call: TRBJ2-7
v_call: TRBV5-1
d_call: TRBD1
clone_size: NA
cdr3_aa: CASSLVGQGYEQYF
cdr3_nt: TGCGCCAGCAGCTTGGTAGGACAGGGCTACGAGCAGTACTTC

j_call: TRBJ2-1
v_call: TRBV7-8
d_call: NA
clone_size: NA
cdr3_aa: CASSPDLEGSTYNEQFF
cdr3_nt: TGTGCCAGCAGCCCAGACTTGGAGGGATCAACCTACAATGAGCAGTTCTTC

j_call: TRBJ2-7
v_call: TRBV5-1
d_call: TRBD2
clone_size: NA
cdr3_aa: CASSLGAGIAGDRSDEQYF
cdr3_nt: TGCGCCAGCAGCTTGGGGGCTGGAATAGCGGGGGATCGGAGCGACGAGCAGTACTTC